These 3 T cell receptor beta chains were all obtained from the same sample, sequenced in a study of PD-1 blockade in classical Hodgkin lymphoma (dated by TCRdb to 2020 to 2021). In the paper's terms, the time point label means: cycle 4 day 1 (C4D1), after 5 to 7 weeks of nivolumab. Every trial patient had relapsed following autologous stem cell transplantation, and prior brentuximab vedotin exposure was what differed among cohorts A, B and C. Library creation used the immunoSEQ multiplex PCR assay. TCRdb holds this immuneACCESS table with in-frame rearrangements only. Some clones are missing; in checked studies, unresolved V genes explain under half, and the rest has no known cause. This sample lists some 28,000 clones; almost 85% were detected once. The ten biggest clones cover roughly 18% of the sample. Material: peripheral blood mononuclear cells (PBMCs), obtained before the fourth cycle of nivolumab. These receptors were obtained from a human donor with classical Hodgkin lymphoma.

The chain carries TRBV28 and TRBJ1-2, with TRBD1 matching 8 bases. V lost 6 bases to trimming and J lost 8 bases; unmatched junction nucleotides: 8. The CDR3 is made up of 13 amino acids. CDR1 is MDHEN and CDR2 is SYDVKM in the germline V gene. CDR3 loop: CASSIGQGNGYTF. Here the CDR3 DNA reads TGTGCCAGCAGCATAGGACAGGGAAACGGCTACACCTTC.

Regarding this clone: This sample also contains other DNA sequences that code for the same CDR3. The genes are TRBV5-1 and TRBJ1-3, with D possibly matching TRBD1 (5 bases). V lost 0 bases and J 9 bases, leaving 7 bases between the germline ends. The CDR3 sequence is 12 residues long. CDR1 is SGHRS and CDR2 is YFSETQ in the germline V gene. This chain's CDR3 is CASSLAGGTIYF. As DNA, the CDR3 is TGCGCCAGCAGCTTGGCGGGGGGCACCATATATTTT.

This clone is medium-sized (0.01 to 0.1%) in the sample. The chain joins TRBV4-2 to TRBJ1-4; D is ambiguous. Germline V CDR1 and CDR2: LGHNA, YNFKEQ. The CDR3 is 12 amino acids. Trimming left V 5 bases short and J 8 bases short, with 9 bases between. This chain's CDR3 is CASSELSEKLFF. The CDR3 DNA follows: TGTGCCAGCAGCGAGCTAAGCGAAAAACTGTTTTTT.